The 18 T cell receptor beta chains reported below all come from one sample, sequenced in a study of T cell responses to AZD1222 COVID-19 vaccine. The method was immunoSEQ multiplex PCR; TCRdb's version includes in-frame clones alone and lacks a portion of them. The sample contains roughly 140,000 clones, roughly 90% of which appear only once. Here the sequenced sample was peripheral blood, taken 28 days after the second AZD1222 dose. The receptors stem from an adult who received the AZD1222 COVID-19 vaccine.

The CDR3 sequence: CASSAGQGALVSYNEQFF. CDR3 nucleotides: TGTGCCAGCAGCGCGGGACAGGGGGCATTAGTGTCCTACAATGAGCAGTTCTTC. The gene calls are TRBV5-4 and TRBJ2-1, with 12 positions matching TRBD1. With 4 bases clipped from V and 1 base from J, the junction kept 9 bases outside the gene matches. Germline V gene sequence: CDR1 SGHNT, CDR2 YYREEE (reference sequence). The CDR3 spans 18 residues. The variable domain in full, completed from reference TRBV5-4 and TRBJ2-1, reads ETGVTQSPTHLIKTRGQQVTLRCSSQSGHNTVSWYQQALGQGPQFIFQYYREEENGRGNFPPRFSGLQFPNYSSELNVNALELDDSALYLCASSAGQGALVSYNEQFFGPGTRLTVL.

The chain carries TRBV28 and TRBJ1-2; D is undetermined. The CDR3 covers 12 residues. V was cut by 1 base and J by 4 bases, with 4 bases left in between. Germline V gene sequence: CDR1 MDHEN, CDR2 SYDVKM. Here the CDR3 DNA reads TGTGCCAGCAGTTTATTCAGCTATGGCTACACCTTC. Its translation is CASSLFSYGYTF.

The rearrangement uses TRBV7-2 and TRBJ2-1; D uncertain. There are 12 residues in the CDR3. In germline, CDR1 is SGHTA, CDR2 FQGNSA. The V end was cut by 5 bases, the J end by 4 bases, with 6 bases between. CDR3 sequence: CASSNTYNEQFF. Written as DNA, the CDR3 is TGTGCCAGCAGCAACACTTACAATGAGCAGTTCTTC.

The rearrangement joins TRBV3-1 (or the pseudogene TRBV3-2) to TRBJ2-7; 10 bases line up with TRBD1. The trim removed 4 bases at V and 2 bases at J, leaving 8 bases unmatched. The CDR3 consists of 16 residues. Looked up from germline, CDR1 is LGHDT and CDR2 is YNNKEL (reference sequence). This chain's CDR3 is CASSPNTGTGAYEQYF. The CDR3 region has the DNA TGTGCCAGCAGCCCGAACACCGGGACAGGGGCCTACGAGCAGTACTTC.

This clone was observed a single time. The CDR3 region is CASSQATPTGPQHF. CDR3 nucleotide sequence: TGTGCCAGCAGCCAAGCCACCCCGACAGGGCCCCAGCATTTT. The chain recombines TRBV28 with TRBJ1-5, with D possibly matching TRBD1 (6 bases). Germline V gives CDR1 MDHEN, CDR2 SYDVKM. With 6 bases removed from V and 9 bases from J, the gap between germline ends came to 18 bases. The CDR3 covers 14 residues.

CDR3 sequence: CAWSRITPRDNYGYTF. The DNA of the CDR3 is TGTGCCTGGAGTAGGATCACTCCCCGGGATAACTATGGCTACACCTTC. The chain employs TRBV30 and TRBJ1-2; D ambiguous. This CDR3 is built from 16 residues. With 2 bases removed from V and 1 base from J, the gap between germline ends came to 17 bases. The V gene's germline CDR1 is GTSNPN and CDR2 SVGIG (reference sequence).

This clone was observed a single time. This CDR3 is also generated by other DNA sequences in the sample. V is TRBV7-3 and J is TRBJ1-1; possible D gene TRBD1, 5 bases. This CDR3 has 13 residues. Trimming took off 4 bases at V and 1 base at J, with 7 bases between the two ends. Germline V gives CDR1 SGHTA, CDR2 FQGTGA. CDR3 residues: CASSSDKNTEAFF. The DNA of the CDR3 is TGTGCCAGCAGCTCGGACAAGAACACTGAAGCTTTCTTT. The variable domain in full, completed from reference TRBV7-3 and TRBJ1-1, reads GAGVSQTPSNKVTEKGKYVELRCDPISGHTALYWYRQSLGQGPEFLIYFQGTGAADDSGLPNDRFFAVRPEGSVSTLKIQRTERGDSAVYLCASSSDKNTEAFFGQGTRLTVV.

The chain has TRBV10-1 and TRBJ1-3; unclear D gene. Trimming left V 0 bases short and J 2 bases short, with 2 bases between. This CDR3 is 13 amino acids long. Germline V gene lookup returns CDR1 WNHNN and CDR2 SYGVQD (reference sequence). In nucleotides, the CDR3 is TGCGCCAGCAGTGAGTCAACTGGAAACACCATATATTTT. Protein sequence: CASSESTGNTIYF.

This rearrangement joins TRBV9 to TRBJ1-1, with 7 bases lining up with TRBD1. Germline V gene data show CDR1 as SGDLS and CDR2 as YYNGEE. There are 14 residues in the CDR3. J gave up 3 bases and V 4 bases, and 6 bases lay outside the gene matches. Written as DNA, the CDR3 is TGTGCCAGCAGCCCCGGGACAGACCACACTGAAGCTTTCTTT. Translating it yields CASSPGTDHTEAFF. The whole variable domain, remainder taken from reference TRBV9 and TRBJ1-1, is DSGVTQTPKHLITATGQRVTLRCSPRSGDLSVYWYQQSLDQGLQFLIQYYNGEERAKGNILERFSAQQFPDLHSELNLSSLELGDSALYFCASSPGTDHTEAFFGQGTRLTVV.

This chain links TRBV11-2 with TRBJ2-2; the match to TRBD2 covers 7 bases. The CDR3 spans 15 residues. V gave up 5 bases and J gave up 5 bases; unmatched junction bases: 8. Germline-derived CDR1 and CDR2 are SGHAT and FQNNGV. The CDR3 sequence: CASSPSAGRTGELFF. CDR3 sequence (DNA): TGTGCCAGCAGCCCCTCAGCGGGAAGGACCGGGGAGCTGTTTTTT.

The chain uses TRBV19 and TRBJ2-7, with D possibly being TRBD1 (6 bases). The V gene lost 5 bases and the J gene lost 6 bases, with 14 bases spanning the gap. The CDR3 loop spans 13 amino acids. Germline CDR1 and CDR2: LNHDA and SQIVND (reference sequence). Here the CDR3 DNA reads TGTGCCAGTAGTGCCCACAGGGAAACCGAGCAGTACGTC. The encoded protein is CASSAHRETEQYV.

This sequence joins TRBV14 and TRBJ2-3; a possible D gene is TRBD1 (5 bases). Trimming shortened V by 0 bases and J by 0 bases, and 7 bases separated the two germline ends. This CDR3 spans 15 amino acids. Germline V gene lookup returns CDR1 SGHDN and CDR2 FVKESK. The CDR3 nucleotides read TGTGCCAGCAGCCAAGAGGGGCGTAGCACAGATACGCAGTATTTT. It translates to CASSQEGRSTDTQYF.

This chain connects TRBV7-8 to TRBJ1-1; no reliable D call. The CDR3 has 16 amino acids. Germline CDR1 and CDR2: SGHVS and FQNEAQ. The germline V and J ends were trimmed by 5 bases and 0 bases, with 16 bases remaining between them. CDR3 sequence (DNA): TGTGCCAGCAGCCCGCCTTCCCTCGCCCTGAACACTGAAGCTTTCTTT. Translating it yields CASSPPSLALNTEAFF.

The chain combines TRBV5-1 with TRBJ2-2; D may be TRBD1 (6 bases). The CDR3 is made up of 15 amino acids. V lost 4 bases and J 1 base, leaving 11 bases between the germline ends. CDR1 and CDR2 (germline): SGHRS, YFSETQ. The CDR3 DNA sequence: TGCGCCAGCAGCACGGGACATCGGAACACCGGGGAGCTGTTTTTT. Its protein product is CASSTGHRNTGELFF.

CDR3 region: CASRRRQGGTYEQYF. The CDR3 DNA reads TGTGCCAGTAGGAGGAGACAGGGGGGAACCTACGAGCAGTACTTC. This sequence joins TRBV19 and TRBJ2-7, with 9 bases lining up with TRBD1. Germline CDR1 and CDR2: LNHDA and SQIVND (reference sequence). The CDR3 is made up of 15 amino acids. Losses at the gene ends were 6 bases for V and 2 bases for J; bases not matched to a gene: 8.

This sequence joins TRBV20-1 and TRBJ1-1; D gene uncertain. CDR3 length: 13 amino acids. Trimming removed 3 bases from V and 3 bases from J, with 11 bases in between. Germline V lookup: CDR1 DFQATT, CDR2 SNEGSKA (reference sequence). DNA for the CDR3: TGCAGTGCTAGTGAGGGTGGGGACACTGAAGCTTTCTTT. This gives the protein CSASEGGDTEAFF.

This clone appeared once. The chain recombines TRBV2 with TRBJ2-7; D unresolved. In germline, CDR1 is SNHLY, CDR2 FYNNEI. This CDR3 is built from 12 residues. Trimming took off 7 bases at V and 2 bases at J, with 9 bases between the two ends. CDR3 sequence (DNA): TGTGCCAGCACGATCCTCGCCTACGAGCAGTACTTC. Translated: CASTILAYEQYF.

This clone has a single count. The rearrangement uses TRBV28 and TRBJ1-5; 8 bases agree with TRBD1. V gave up 5 bases and J gave up 7 bases; unmatched junction bases: 19. CDR3 length equals 18 residues. In germline, CDR1 is MDHEN, CDR2 SYDVKM. CDR3 coding DNA: TGTGCCAGCAGTCCGGCGGGTGGCCGGACAGGGCGTGTACAGCCCCAGCATTTT. Amino acid sequence: CASSPAGGRTGRVQPQHF.